These 26 T cell receptor beta chains share one sample of origin, sequenced in a study of blood T cell repertoires in COVID-19. The protocol was immunoSEQ multiplex PCR, while the TCRdb copy is restricted to in-frame clones and leaves out a portion. Of 62,000 or so clones listed, around 85% are singletons. Sequencing was performed on peripheral blood. The receptors were sampled from an older woman with acute or convalescent COVID-19.

The J gene is TRBJ1-2, the V gene TRBV5-8; 9 bases fit TRBD1. Trimming took 3 bases from V and 4 from J; bases not matched to a gene: 10. Looked up from germline, CDR1 is SGHTS and CDR2 is YDEGEE. The CDR3 extends over 16 amino acids. The CDR3 is CASSSGTGFLSYGYTF. The DNA of the CDR3 is TGTGCCAGCAGCTCCGGGACAGGGTTCCTGAGCTATGGCTACACCTTC.

The CDR3 bases are TGTGCCAGCAGCTTGGGAGCGGGTGTCTCCTACGAGCAGTACTTC. Translating gives CASSLGAGVSYEQYF. The chain joins TRBV5-6 to TRBJ2-7; D perhaps matches TRBD2 (6 bases). V was shortened by 0 bases and J by 0 bases, with 10 bases between the two germline ends. Germline V lookup: CDR1 SGHDT, CDR2 YYEEEE. The CDR3 loop spans 15 amino acids. The full variable domain, in which reference TRBV5-6 and TRBJ2-7 provide the parts outside the CDR3, is DAGVTQSPTHLIKTRGQQVTLRCSPKSGHDTVSWYQQALGQGPQFIFQYYEEEERQRGNFPDRFSGHQFPNYSSELNVNALLLGDSALYLCASSLGAGVSYEQYFGPGTRLTVT.

The chain carries TRBV2 and TRBJ2-3; 7 bases are a match to TRBD2. The CDR3 runs to 15 residues. With 8 bases clipped from V and 1 base from J, the junction kept 9 bases outside the gene matches. Germline V gives CDR1 SNHLY, CDR2 FYNNEI. The CDR3 is CASARLAAGTDTQYF. Here the CDR3 DNA reads TGTGCCAGCGCGAGACTAGCCGCGGGCACAGATACGCAGTATTTT.

V is TRBV3-1 (or the pseudogene TRBV3-2) and J is TRBJ2-7, with TRBD1 as a possible D gene (7 bases). V was clipped by 2 bases and J by 0 bases, with 23 bases between them. This CDR3 spans 19 amino acids. Germline values: CDR1 LGHDT, CDR2 YNNKEL (reference sequence). CDR3 nucleotide sequence: TGTGCCAGCAGCCAAAGCGTAAGACAGGGACTGACCCTCTCCTACGAGCAGTACTTC. Translated: CASSQSVRQGLTLSYEQYF.

The chain combines TRBV19 with TRBJ1-5; D not resolved. Looked up from germline, CDR1 is LNHDA and CDR2 is SQIVND (reference sequence). CDR3 size: 16 residues. V lost 1 base and J 5 bases, leaving 15 bases between the germline ends. This chain's CDR3 is CASSIGADRWDQPQHF. The DNA of the CDR3 is TGTGCCAGTAGTATAGGGGCAGATCGGTGGGATCAGCCCCAGCATTTT.

The chain has TRBV24-1 and TRBJ2-1; 9 nucleotides align to TRBD1. The V gene end was trimmed by 9 bases and the J gene end by 3 bases; junction bases not matched to a gene: 5. The CDR3 consists of 14 residues. Germline CDR1 KGHDR, CDR2 SFDVKD. The CDR3 spells CATGRQGVYNEQFF. The CDR3 nucleotides read TGTGCCACCGGACGACAGGGGGTCTACAATGAGCAGTTCTTC.

V and J are TRBV10-3 and TRBJ1-3, with D perhaps matching TRBD1 (6 bases). CDR3 length: 14 amino acids. The germline CDR1 and CDR2 sequences are ENHRY and SYGVKD. V was trimmed by 6 bases and J by 4 bases, leaving 13 bases between them. DNA for the CDR3: TGTGCCATCAGAAAGACAGGACTCGGAAACACCATATATTTT. Its protein product is CAIRKTGLGNTIYF.

The CDR3: CASSTYGTGGAFF. CDR3 sequence (DNA): TGTGCCAGCAGTACGTATGGGACAGGGGGAGCTTTCTTT. V is TRBV27 and J is TRBJ1-1; 11 nucleotides line up with TRBD1. Losses at the gene ends were 5 bases for V and 10 bases for J; bases not matched to a gene: 6. Per the germline V gene, CDR1 is MNHEY and CDR2 is SMNVEV (reference sequence). The CDR3 is made up of 13 amino acids.

V usage is TRBV4-1 and J usage is TRBJ1-4, with 8 bases that match TRBD1. The germline gives CDR1 MGHRA, CDR2 YSYEKL. V trimming: 5 bases; J trimming: 4 bases; junction bases outside the gene matches: 9. The CDR3 length is 16 residues. CDR3 bases: TGCGCCAGCAGCGAGGACAGGGTGAGGAGTAATGAAAAACTGTTTTTT. It specifies CASSEDRVRSNEKLFF.

The V and J genes are TRBV19 and TRBJ2-3; perhaps TRBD1 as D (5 bases). This CDR3 spans 16 amino acids. Germline V lookup: CDR1 LNHDA, CDR2 SQIVND (reference sequence). The V and J ends lost 7 bases and 4 bases respectively, with 21 bases between them. CDR3 nucleotides: TGTGCCAGTACCCCTCGAGCAGGGTTGCTAGCAGATACGCAGTATTTT. This gives the protein CASTPRAGLLADTQYF.

This rearrangement joins TRBV5-6 to TRBJ2-7; the D is unclear. This CDR3 contains 16 residues. Germline values: CDR1 SGHDT, CDR2 YYEEEE. The V end lost 0 bases, the J end lost 0 bases, and 13 bases lay between the germline ends. Here the CDR3 DNA reads TGTGCCAGCAGCTTGGGAGGCAGCCTGCGCTCCTACGAGCAGTACTTC. Translating gives CASSLGGSLRSYEQYF.

This chain joins TRBV6-1 and TRBJ2-7, with 8 bases fitting TRBD1. This CDR3 spans 16 amino acids. V was clipped by 3 bases and J by 2 bases; unmatched bases: 9. Germline V lookup: CDR1 MNHNS, CDR2 SASEGT. Here the CDR3 reads CASSDLGRTGTYEQYF. CDR3 in DNA: TGTGCCAGCAGTGACCTGGGAAGGACAGGGACCTACGAGCAGTACTTC.

The rearrangement uses TRBV9 and TRBJ1-3, with D possibly being TRBD1 (5 bases). Looked up from germline, CDR1 is SGDLS and CDR2 is YYNGEE. The CDR3 spans 14 residues. V was shortened by 0 bases and J by 3 bases, with 7 bases between the two germline ends. CDR3 sequence: CASSVDQGGNTIYF. The CDR3 nucleotides read TGTGCCAGCAGCGTAGACCAGGGTGGAAACACCATATATTTT.

This clone was seen a single time. The chain recombines TRBV19 with TRBJ2-2; D not certain. The CDR3 consists of 16 residues. Germline V gene lookup returns CDR1 LNHDA and CDR2 SQIVND (reference sequence). Trimming stripped 3 bases from V and 2 bases from J, with 13 bases between. The CDR3 is CASSIKRRFNTGELFF. In nucleotides, the CDR3 is TGTGCCAGTAGTATTAAACGGCGGTTCAACACCGGGGAGCTGTTTTTT.

As DNA, the CDR3 is TGTGAAACAGGGGTCAACACTGAAGCTTTCTTT. As protein: CETGVNTEAFF. The J gene is TRBJ1-1, the V gene TRBV21-1; the table names TRBD1, a call not compared with the DNA. TRBV21-1 is labeled a pseudogene. The CDR3 spans 11 residues.

The chain links TRBV5-6 to TRBJ1-4; D possibly corresponds to TRBD1 (6 bases). This CDR3 spans 18 amino acids. Trimming took off 1 base at V and 7 bases at J, with 23 bases between the two ends. The germline gives CDR1 SGHDT, CDR2 YYEEEE. The CDR3 here is CASSLRRFTGNQGEKLFF. In DNA, the CDR3 is TGTGCCAGCAGCTTGCGCAGGTTTACAGGGAATCAAGGTGAAAAACTGTTTTTT.

This chain connects TRBV18 to TRBJ2-7; a weak D match, TRBD2 (6 bases). Germline lookup yields CDR1 KGHSH and CDR2 LQKENI. There are 13 residues in the CDR3. Trimming left V 3 bases short and J 2 bases short, with 8 bases between. CDR3 DNA: TGTGCCAGCTCACCCGGGAGAACCTACGAGCAGTACTTC. It is translated as CASSPGRTYEQYF.

This chain connects TRBV18 to TRBJ2-2; 7 bases are a match to TRBD1. The CDR3 contains 17 residues. V was clipped by 2 bases and J by 2 bases; unmatched bases: 8. The germline V gene encodes CDR1 KGHSH and CDR2 LQKENI. The CDR3 DNA sequence: TGTGCCAGCTCACCATCCTTGGCAGGGGGTAACACCGGGGAGCTGTTTTTT. Protein sequence: CASSPSLAGGNTGELFF.

The rearrangement uses TRBV4-1 and TRBJ1-5, with D perhaps matching TRBD1 (6 bases). The CDR3 has 13 amino acids. CDR1 is MGHRA, CDR2 YSYEKL, per germline. V lost 0 bases and J lost 16, with 16 bases in between. The CDR3 loop is CASSQEVAGVLHF. As DNA, the CDR3 is TGCGCCAGCAGCCAAGAAGTGGCAGGGGTCTTACATTTT.

This clone showed up just once. This sequence joins TRBV28 and TRBJ1-5, with D possibly matching TRBD1 (5 bases). Trimming stripped 10 bases from V and 0 bases from J, with 13 bases between. CDR1 is MDHEN and CDR2 is SYDVKM in the germline V gene. The CDR3 is 14 residues long. The CDR3 region has the DNA TGTGCCATAACACAGGTTAATAGCAATCAGCCCCAGCATTTT. This gives the protein CAITQVNSNQPQHF.

The chain uses TRBV28 and TRBJ2-1; TRBD2 agrees at 10 bases. This CDR3 region has 16 residues. CDR1 MDHEN and CDR2 SYDVKM come from the germline V gene. V lost 5 bases to trimming and J lost 8 bases; unmatched junction nucleotides: 12. This chain's CDR3 is CASSPASGGHSYEQFF. The CDR3, as DNA: TGTGCCAGCAGTCCGGCTAGCGGGGGACACTCATATGAGCAGTTCTTC.

The V and J genes are TRBV5-5 and TRBJ2-7; the D is unclear. Trimming stripped 7 bases from V and 2 bases from J, with 16 bases between. Germline CDR1 and CDR2: SGHKS and YYEKEE (reference sequence). The CDR3 has 14 amino acids. CDR3 in DNA: TGTGCCAGCGACACATTCGTGGGCGCCTACGAGCAGTACTTC. Translated: CASDTFVGAYEQYF.

The V call is TRBV18, the J call TRBJ1-2; D is possibly TRBD1 (5 bases). Trimming left V 1 base short and J 6 bases short, with 9 bases between. This CDR3 comprises 13 residues. Germline V gene sequence: CDR1 KGHSH, CDR2 LQKENI. For the CDR3, the DNA is TGTGCCAGCTCACCACAGGCGGGGGATGGCTACACCTTC. Translation gives CASSPQAGDGYTF.

This chain links TRBV3-1 (or the pseudogene TRBV3-2) with TRBJ1-2, with D unresolved. CDR1 is LGHDT, CDR2 YNNKEL, per germline (reference sequence). Trimming removed 6 bases at V and 8 bases at J, with 16 bases between. CDR3 length equals 13 residues. The CDR3 is CASSVQGAGGYTF. In DNA form, the CDR3 reads TGTGCCAGCAGTGTCCAAGGCGCCGGGGGCTACACCTTC.

The CDR3 loop is CASSSGHTSTDTQYF. As DNA, the CDR3 is TGTGCCAGTAGTTCGGGACACACTAGCACAGATACGCAGTATTTT. V is TRBV19 and J is TRBJ2-3, with a possible D match to TRBD1 (6 bases). The CDR3 contains 15 residues. Germline V gene sequence: CDR1 LNHDA, CDR2 SQIVND (reference sequence). The germline V and J ends were trimmed by 5 bases and 0 bases, with 12 bases remaining between them.

The chain combines TRBV6-4 with TRBJ1-3, with a possible D match to TRBD1 (5 bases). In germline, CDR1 is MRHNA, CDR2 SNTAGT. Deletions cut 4 bases from V and 0 bases from J, with 16 bases between. The CDR3 length is 17 residues. The CDR3 loop reads CASSGRDPVHSGNTIYF. The CDR3 nucleotides read TGTGCCAGCAGTGGGCGGGACCCAGTGCACTCTGGAAACACCATATATTTT.